What follows are 14 T cell receptor beta chains derived from one specimen sequenced in a study of long-term antiretroviral therapy in people with HIV. Run at survey level, the immunoSEQ assay was version v3.0. TCRdb's table, derived via immunoSEQ multiplex PCR, lists solely in-frame clones and lacks some. The sample lists several thousand clones, 81% occurring once. Sample: unsorted PBMCs, taken roughly 2.5 years before starting antiretroviral therapy. The receptors were gathered from a middle-aged man with HIV.

V usage is TRBV29-1 and J usage is TRBJ2-2, with 8 bases identical to TRBD1. The CDR3 covers 15 residues. J gave up 4 bases and V 6 bases, and 10 bases lay outside the gene matches. The germline CDR1 and CDR2 sequences are SQVTM and ANQGSEA. The CDR3 DNA is TGCAGCGTGAGTGACAGGGGTGGGGGCACCGGGGAGCTGTTTTTT. Encoded protein: CSVSDRGGGTGELFF.

This chain connects TRBV10-2 to TRBJ2-2, with TRBD1 matching 11 bases. The germline CDR1 and CDR2 sequences are WSHSY and SAAADI. This CDR3 contains 14 residues. V trimming: 8 bases; J trimming: 4 bases; junction bases outside the gene matches: 3. The chain's CDR3 is CASGGTGGTGELFF. The CDR3 DNA follows: TGCGCCAGCGGAGGGACAGGGGGCACCGGGGAGCTGTTTTTT.

The J gene is TRBJ2-7, the V gene TRBV6-5, with 10 bases lining up with TRBD2. Germline assignment: CDR1 MNHEY and CDR2 SVGAGI. V dropped 6 bases and J dropped 4; count of bases not matched to a gene: 9. The CDR3 has 15 residues. The CDR3 nucleotides are TGTGCCAGCAGCCCGGCGGGACTAGCGAGTTACGAGCAGTACTTC. It translates to CASSPAGLASYEQYF.

This clone was found a few times. J is TRBJ1-5 and V is TRBV4-1, with D unclear. The V gene's germline CDR1 is MGHRA and CDR2 YSYEKL. CDR3 size: 15 residues. The V and J ends lost 1 base and 1 base respectively, with 8 bases between them. The CDR3 sequence: CASSQVGGSNQPQHF. The CDR3 nucleotides are TGCGCCAGCAGCCAAGTGGGAGGCAGCAATCAGCCCCAGCATTTT.

This clone occurred once. The CDR3 nucleotides are TGCGCCAGCAGCTTGGGTGGCGATAGGACAGATACGCAGTATTTT. It translates to CASSLGGDRTDTQYF. The V gene is TRBV5-1, the J gene TRBJ2-3, with unresolved D. The CDR3 is 15 residues long. V shed 0 bases and J shed 3 bases, with 11 bases lying between them. Germline loops: CDR1 SGHRS, CDR2 YFSETQ.

V gene TRBV28 combines with J gene TRBJ2-1; possible D gene TRBD1, 6 bases. V lost 6 bases and J lost 6, with 15 bases in between. The CDR3 consists of 14 residues. From germline, CDR1 is MDHEN and CDR2 SYDVKM. CDR3 residues: CASRTITGPNEQFF. DNA for the CDR3: TGTGCCAGCAGGACTATAACAGGGCCCAATGAGCAGTTCTTC.

The rearrangement uses TRBV7-2 and TRBJ2-2, with 9 nucleotides matching TRBD2. Trimming removed 6 bases from V and 4 bases from J; junction bases left unmatched: 6. Germline assignment: CDR1 SGHTA and CDR2 FQGNSA. The CDR3 is 15 amino acids. CDR3 DNA sequence: TGTGCCAGCAGTTTCCTTAGCGGGGGCACCGGGGAGCTGTTTTTT. Protein: CASSFLSGGTGELFF.

The CDR3 is CSATPRDRANNEQFF. The CDR3 region has the DNA TGCAGCGCGACGCCCCGGGACAGGGCTAACAATGAGCAGTTCTTC. The chain is built from TRBV29-1 and TRBJ2-1; TRBD1 agrees at 9 bases. Germline CDR1 is SQVTM and CDR2 is ANQGSEA. This CDR3 spans 15 amino acids. J gave up 5 bases and V 7 bases, and 12 bases lay outside the gene matches.

V usage is TRBV5-1 and J usage is TRBJ2-2, with 9 bases matching TRBD1. Germline CDR1 SGHRS, CDR2 YFSETQ. This CDR3 spans 14 amino acids. V lost 0 bases and J lost 8; bases outside the gene matches: 2. The CDR3 region is CASSLDGQGGELFF. As DNA, the CDR3 is TGCGCCAGCAGCTTGGATGGACAGGGGGGGGAGCTGTTTTTT. The entire variable domain, with the rest obtained from reference TRBV5-1 and TRBJ2-2, is as follows: KAGVTQTPRYLIKTRGQQVTLSCSPISGHRSVSWYQQTPGQGLQFLFEYFSETQRNKGNFPGRFSGRQFSNSRSEMNVSTLELGDSALYLCASSLDGQGGELFFGEGSRLTVL.

This chain connects TRBV5-6 to TRBJ2-7, with TRBD1 matching over 10 bases. The CDR3 totals 14 residues. Per the germline V gene, CDR1 is SGHDT and CDR2 is YYEEEE. Trimming removed 3 bases from V and 3 bases from J; junction bases left unmatched: 3. The CDR3 DNA reads TGTGCCAGCAGCTACGGGACAGGGGTCTACGAGCAGTACTTC. This codes for CASSYGTGVYEQYF.

The chain joins TRBV30 to TRBJ2-5; D remains unclear. V was trimmed by 1 base and J by 4 bases, leaving 16 bases between them. The CDR3 is 15 amino acids. Germline lookup yields CDR1 GTSNPN and CDR2 SVGIG (reference sequence). CDR3 sequence (DNA): TGTGCCTGGAGTGCCCTCAGAGAGGCCAGAGAGACCCAGTACTTC. Encoded protein: CAWSALREARETQYF.

The chain couples TRBV7-2 to TRBJ2-7; 9 bases match TRBD2. This CDR3 contains 15 residues. CDR1 and CDR2 (germline): SGHTA, FQGNSA. V lost 5 bases to trimming and J lost 1 base; unmatched junction nucleotides: 6. The CDR3 spells CASSTTSGASYEQYF. CDR3 DNA: TGTGCCAGCAGCACGACTAGCGGCGCTTCCTACGAGCAGTACTTC.

The J gene is TRBJ2-1, the V gene TRBV13; 15 positions agree with TRBD2. V lost 1 base, J lost 0 bases, and 10 bases stayed unmatched. Germline V CDR1 and CDR2: PRHDT, FYEKMQ (reference sequence). This CDR3 contains 21 residues. DNA of the CDR3: TGTGCCAGCAGCTTAGCCCCTTGGACTAGCGGGGGGGCCAGCTCCTACAATGAGCAGTTCTTC. It specifies CASSLAPWTSGGASSYNEQFF.

The CDR3 reads CASRVETGGTYEQYF. CDR3 nucleotide sequence: TGCGCCAGCAGAGTAGAGACAGGGGGGACCTACGAGCAGTACTTC. J is TRBJ2-7 and V is TRBV10-2; 9 bases match TRBD1. The junction had 8 bases not matched to a gene; V was cut back by 6 bases and J by 2 bases. CDR3 length equals 15 residues. Germline CDR1 and CDR2: WSHSY and SAAADI.